The rows below give T cell receptor beta chains drawn from one sample of a study of cytomegalovirus exposure and HLA in healthy donors. Using immunoSEQ multiplex PCR, the repertoire was profiled, and TCRdb retains in-frame clones only, with some absent. The listing records about 90,000 clones. The specimen was PBMCs. Every receptor here comes from a woman in her twenties or thirties in good health and CMV-seronegative. Both conserved end residues are part of each CDR3. The D gene is left open where the match is weak.

CDR3 DNA: TGCGCCAGCAGCTTGTGGGAGCAGGATACGCAGTATTTT
CDR3 protein: CASSLWEQDTQYF
V gene: TRBV5-1
D gene: .
J gene: TRBJ2-3

CDR3 DNA: TGTGCCAGCAGTCCGCCCCCACAGGGGTTGGGCTCTGGGGCCAACGTCCTGACTTTC
CDR3 protein: CASSPPPQGLGSGANVLTF
V gene: TRBV28
D gene: TRBD1
J gene: TRBJ2-6

CDR3 DNA: TGTGCCAGCAGCTCCCCCGGGAAGCTTGAAGCTTTCTTT
CDR3 protein: CASSSPGKLEAFF
V gene: TRBV7-6
D gene: .
J gene: TRBJ1-1

CDR3 DNA: TGTGCCAGCTCTGACAGCTTCATGAACACTGAAGCTTTCTTT
CDR3 protein: CASSDSFMNTEAFF
V gene: TRBV6-4
D gene: .
J gene: TRBJ1-1

CDR3 DNA: TGCGCCAGCAGCCAAGTGACTGAGGGGGAATACGAGCAGTACTTC
CDR3 protein: CASSQVTEGEYEQYF
V gene: TRBV4-1
D gene: .
J gene: TRBJ2-7

CDR3 DNA: TGCGCCAGCAGCTTGGGTCCCGGTTGGGAGCAGTTCTTC
CDR3 protein: CASSLGPGWEQFF
V gene: TRBV5-1
D gene: .
J gene: TRBJ2-1

CDR3 DNA: TGCGCCAGCAGCTACAACTCTGGGGCCAACGTCCTGACTTTC
CDR3 protein: CASSYNSGANVLTF
V gene: TRBV4-1
D gene: .
J gene: TRBJ2-6

CDR3 DNA: TGCAGCGTGCGGACTAGCGGCTCTAGCACAGATACGCAGTATTTT
CDR3 protein: CSVRTSGSSTDTQYF
V gene: TRBV29-1
D gene: TRBD2
J gene: TRBJ2-3

CDR3 DNA: TGTGCCAGCAGTTTATGGTCCAGTAAAGAGACCCAGTACTTC
CDR3 protein: CASSLWSSKETQYF
V gene: TRBV28
D gene: .
J gene: TRBJ2-5

CDR3 DNA: TGTGCCAGCACCCAGGGACTAGCACTTTCCGAGCAGTACTTC
CDR3 protein: CASTQGLALSEQYF
V gene: TRBV27
D gene: TRBD2
J gene: TRBJ2-7

CDR3 DNA: TGTGCCAGCAGCTCCGGGACGGAGGGTTCACCCCTCCACTTT
CDR3 protein: CASSSGTEGSPLHF
V gene: TRBV11-3
D gene: .
J gene: TRBJ1-6